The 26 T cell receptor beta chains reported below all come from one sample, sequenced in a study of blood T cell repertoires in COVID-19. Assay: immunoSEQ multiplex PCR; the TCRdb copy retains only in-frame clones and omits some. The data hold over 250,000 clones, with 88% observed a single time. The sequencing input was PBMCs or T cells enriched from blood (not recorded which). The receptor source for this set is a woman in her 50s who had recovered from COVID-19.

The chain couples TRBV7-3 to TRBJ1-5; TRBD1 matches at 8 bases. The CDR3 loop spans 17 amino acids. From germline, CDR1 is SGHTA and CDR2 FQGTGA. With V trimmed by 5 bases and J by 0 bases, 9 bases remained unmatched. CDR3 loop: CASSLPGQDYSNQPQHF. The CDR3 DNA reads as TGTGCCAGCAGCCTTCCGGGACAGGATTATAGCAATCAGCCCCAGCATTTT. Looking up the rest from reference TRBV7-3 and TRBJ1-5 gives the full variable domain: GAGVSQTPSNKVTEKGKYVELRCDPISGHTALYWYRQSLGQGPEFLIYFQGTGAADDSGLPNDRFFAVRPEGSVSTLKIQRTERGDSAVYLCASSLPGQDYSNQPQHFGDGTRLSIL.

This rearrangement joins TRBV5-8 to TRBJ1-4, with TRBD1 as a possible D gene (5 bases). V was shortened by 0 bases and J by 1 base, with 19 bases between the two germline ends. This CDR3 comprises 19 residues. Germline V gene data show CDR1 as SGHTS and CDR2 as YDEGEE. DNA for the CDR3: TGTGCCAGCAGCTTGGAGAGGGGAGGTCGCATTAGAACTAATGAAAAACTGTTTTTT. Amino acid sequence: CASSLERGGRIRTNEKLFF.

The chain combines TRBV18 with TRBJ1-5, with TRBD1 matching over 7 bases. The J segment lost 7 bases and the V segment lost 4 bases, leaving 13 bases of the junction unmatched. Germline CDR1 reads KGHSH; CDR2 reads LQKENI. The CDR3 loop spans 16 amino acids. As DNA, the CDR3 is TGTGCCAGCTCACGTGACAGGGTAGGAGCGTACCAGCCCCAGCATTTT. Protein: CASSRDRVGAYQPQHF.

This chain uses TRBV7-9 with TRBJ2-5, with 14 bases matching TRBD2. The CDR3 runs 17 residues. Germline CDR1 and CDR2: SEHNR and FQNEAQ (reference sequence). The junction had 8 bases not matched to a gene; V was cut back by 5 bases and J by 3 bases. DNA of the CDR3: TGTGCCAGCAGCAAGGGACTAGCGGGAGTGACGAAAGAGACCCAGTACTTC. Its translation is CASSKGLAGVTKETQYF.

CDR3 sequence: CASSEYTGGNYGYTF. CDR3 nucleotides: TGTGCCAGCAGTGAATACACAGGGGGCAACTATGGCTACACCTTC. The chain employs TRBV6-1 and TRBJ1-2, with 9 nucleotides matching TRBD1. The J segment lost 2 bases and the V segment lost 2 bases, leaving 3 bases of the junction unmatched. This CDR3 region has 15 residues. Germline V CDR1 and CDR2: MNHNS, SASEGT.

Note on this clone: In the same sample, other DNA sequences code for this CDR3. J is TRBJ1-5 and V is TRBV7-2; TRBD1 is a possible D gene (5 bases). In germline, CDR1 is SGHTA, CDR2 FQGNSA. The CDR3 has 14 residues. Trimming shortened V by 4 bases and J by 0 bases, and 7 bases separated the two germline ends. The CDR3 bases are TGTGCCAGCAGCTCCACAGGTAGCAATCAGCCCCAGCATTTT. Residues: CASSSTGSNQPQHF.

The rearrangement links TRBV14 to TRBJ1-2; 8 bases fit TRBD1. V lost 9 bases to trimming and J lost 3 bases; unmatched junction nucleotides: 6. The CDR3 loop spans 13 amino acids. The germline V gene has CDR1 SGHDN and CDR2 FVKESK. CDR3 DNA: TGTGCCAGTATGGACAGGGACTACTATGGCTACACCTTC. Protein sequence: CASMDRDYYGYTF.

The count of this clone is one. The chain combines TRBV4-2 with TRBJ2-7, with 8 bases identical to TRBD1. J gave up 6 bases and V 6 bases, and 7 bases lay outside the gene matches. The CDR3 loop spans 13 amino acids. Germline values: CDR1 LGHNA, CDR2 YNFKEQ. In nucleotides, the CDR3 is TGTGCCAGCAGTCGGACAGGGATGGGCGAGCAGTACTTC. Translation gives CASSRTGMGEQYF.

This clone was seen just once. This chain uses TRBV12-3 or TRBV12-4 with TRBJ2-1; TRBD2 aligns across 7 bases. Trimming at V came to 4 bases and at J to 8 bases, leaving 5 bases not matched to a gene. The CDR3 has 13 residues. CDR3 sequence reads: CASSSGLGDEQFF. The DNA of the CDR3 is TGTGCCAGCAGTTCAGGACTAGGCGATGAGCAGTTCTTC.

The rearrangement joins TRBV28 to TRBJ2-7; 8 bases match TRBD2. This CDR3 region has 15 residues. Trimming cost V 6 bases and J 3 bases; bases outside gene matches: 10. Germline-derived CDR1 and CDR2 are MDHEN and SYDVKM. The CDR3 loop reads CASRHDSGSHYEQYF. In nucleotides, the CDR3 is TGTGCCAGCAGACACGACAGCGGGAGTCACTACGAGCAGTACTTC. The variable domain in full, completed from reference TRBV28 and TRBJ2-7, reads DVKVTQSSRYLVKRTGEKVFLECVQDMDHENMFWYRQDPGLGLRLIYFSYDVKMKEKGDIPEGYSVSREKKERFSLILESASTNQTSMYLCASRHDSGSHYEQYFGPGTRLTVT.

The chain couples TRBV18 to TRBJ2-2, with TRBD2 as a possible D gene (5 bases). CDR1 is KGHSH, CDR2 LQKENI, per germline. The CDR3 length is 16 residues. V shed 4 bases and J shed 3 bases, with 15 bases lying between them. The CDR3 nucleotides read TGTGCCAGCTCACAGACCCCGGGATCATACACCGGGGAGCTGTTTTTT. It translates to CASSQTPGSYTGELFF.

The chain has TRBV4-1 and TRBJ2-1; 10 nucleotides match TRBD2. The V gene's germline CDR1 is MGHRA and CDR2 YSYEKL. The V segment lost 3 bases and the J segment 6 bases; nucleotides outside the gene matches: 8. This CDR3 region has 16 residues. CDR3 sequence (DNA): TGCGCCAGCAGCCATTGGACTAGCGGTTTGGGCAATGAGCAGTTCTTC. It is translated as CASSHWTSGLGNEQFF.

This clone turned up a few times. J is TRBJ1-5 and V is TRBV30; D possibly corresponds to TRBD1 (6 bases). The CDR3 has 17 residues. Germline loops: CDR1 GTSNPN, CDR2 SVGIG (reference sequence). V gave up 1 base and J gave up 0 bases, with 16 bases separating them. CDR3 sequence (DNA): TGTGCCTGGAGTGCCCTAAGGGGGGGTTATAGCAATCAGCCCCAGCATTTT. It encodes CAWSALRGGYSNQPQHF. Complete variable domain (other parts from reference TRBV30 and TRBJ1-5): SQTIHQWPATLVQPVGSPLSLECTVEGTSNPNLYWYRQAAGRGLQLLFYSVGIGQISSEVPQNLSASRPQDRQFILSSKKLLLSDSGFYLCAWSALRGGYSNQPQHFGDGTRLSIL.

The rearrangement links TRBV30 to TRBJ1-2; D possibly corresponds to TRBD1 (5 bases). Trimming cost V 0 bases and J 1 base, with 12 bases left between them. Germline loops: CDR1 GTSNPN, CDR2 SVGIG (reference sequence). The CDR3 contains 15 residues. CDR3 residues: CAWSVRKQVNYGYTF. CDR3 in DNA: TGTGCCTGGAGTGTCAGGAAACAGGTTAACTATGGCTACACCTTC.

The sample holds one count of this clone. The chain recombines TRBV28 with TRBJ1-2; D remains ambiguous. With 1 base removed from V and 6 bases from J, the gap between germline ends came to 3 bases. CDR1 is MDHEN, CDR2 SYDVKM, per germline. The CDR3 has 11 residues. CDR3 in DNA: TGTGCCAGCAGTTTATCGGATGGCTACACCTTC. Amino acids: CASSLSDGYTF.

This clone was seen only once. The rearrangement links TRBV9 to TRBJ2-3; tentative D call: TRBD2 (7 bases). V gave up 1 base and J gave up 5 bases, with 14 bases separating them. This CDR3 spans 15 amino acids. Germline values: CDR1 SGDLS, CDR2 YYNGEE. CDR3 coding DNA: TGTGCCAGCAGCGTAAACACAGGGAGGGGAGATACGCAGTATTTT. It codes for CASSVNTGRGDTQYF.

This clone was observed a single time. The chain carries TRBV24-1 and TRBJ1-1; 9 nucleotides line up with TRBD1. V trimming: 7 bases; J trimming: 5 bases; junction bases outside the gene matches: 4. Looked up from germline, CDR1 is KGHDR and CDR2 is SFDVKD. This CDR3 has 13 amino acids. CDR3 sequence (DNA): TGTGCCACCAGCACAGGGGGCAGGACTGAAGCTTTCTTT. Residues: CATSTGGRTEAFF.

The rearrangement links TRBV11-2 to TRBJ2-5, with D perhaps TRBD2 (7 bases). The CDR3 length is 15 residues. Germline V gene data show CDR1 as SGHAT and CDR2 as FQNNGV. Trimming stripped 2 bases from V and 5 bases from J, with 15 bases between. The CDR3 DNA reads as TGTGCCAGCAGCTTATGGGGGGGCGCGGAGGAGACCCAGTACTTC. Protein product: CASSLWGGAEETQYF.

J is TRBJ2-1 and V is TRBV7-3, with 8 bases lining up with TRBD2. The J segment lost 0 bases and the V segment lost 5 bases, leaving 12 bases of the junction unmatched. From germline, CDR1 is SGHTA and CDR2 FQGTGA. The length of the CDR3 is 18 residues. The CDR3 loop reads CASSLAPSGSSSYNEQFF. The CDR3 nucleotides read TGTGCCAGCAGCCTGGCCCCTAGCGGGTCCAGCTCCTACAATGAGCAGTTCTTC.

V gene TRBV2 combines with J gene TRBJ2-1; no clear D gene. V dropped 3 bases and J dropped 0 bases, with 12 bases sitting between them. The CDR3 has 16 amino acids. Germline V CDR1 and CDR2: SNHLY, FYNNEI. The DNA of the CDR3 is TGTGCCAGCAGTGATTTCGATCTGAGCTCCTACAATGAGCAGTTCTTC. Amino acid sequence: CASSDFDLSSYNEQFF.

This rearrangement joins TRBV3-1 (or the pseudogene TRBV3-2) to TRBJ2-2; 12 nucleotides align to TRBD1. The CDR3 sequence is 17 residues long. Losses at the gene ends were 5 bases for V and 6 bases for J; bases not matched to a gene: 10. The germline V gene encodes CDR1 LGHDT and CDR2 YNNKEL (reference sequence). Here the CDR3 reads CASSENPGQGASGELFF. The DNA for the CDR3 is TGTGCCAGCAGCGAAAACCCGGGACAGGGGGCCTCCGGGGAGCTGTTTTTT.

The CDR3: CASSLDLRREAFF. CDR3 bases: TGTGCCAGCAGCTTAGATCTTCGCCGGGAAGCTTTCTTT. V and J are TRBV11-1 and TRBJ1-1; D not certain. Deletions cut 1 base from V and 8 bases from J, with 11 bases between. Germline CDR1 SGHAT, CDR2 FQDESV (reference sequence). The CDR3 has 13 residues.

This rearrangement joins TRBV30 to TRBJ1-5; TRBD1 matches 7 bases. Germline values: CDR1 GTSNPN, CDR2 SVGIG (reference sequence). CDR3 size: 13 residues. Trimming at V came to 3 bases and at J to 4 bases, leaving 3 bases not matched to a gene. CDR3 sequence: CAWRGQLNQPQHF. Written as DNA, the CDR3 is TGTGCCTGGAGGGGACAGTTAAATCAGCCCCAGCATTTT. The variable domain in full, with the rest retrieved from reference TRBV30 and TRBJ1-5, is SQTIHQWPATLVQPVGSPLSLECTVEGTSNPNLYWYRQAAGRGLQLLFYSVGIGQISSEVPQNLSASRPQDRQFILSSKKLLLSDSGFYLCAWRGQLNQPQHFGDGTRLSIL.

CDR3 region: CASSLAGSSYNEQFF. For the CDR3, the DNA is TGTGCCAGCAGCTTGGCCGGGAGCTCCTACAATGAGCAGTTCTTC. The rearrangement joins TRBV7-2 to TRBJ2-1; D may be TRBD2 (6 bases). The CDR3 spans 15 residues. Germline assignment: CDR1 SGHTA and CDR2 FQGNSA. Between the trimmed V and J ends, which lost 3 bases and 0 bases, there was a span of 9 bases. The full variable domain, completed using reference TRBV7-2 and TRBJ2-1, is GAGVSQSPSNKVTEKGKDVELRCDPISGHTALYWYRQSLGQGLEFLIYFQGNSAPDKSGLPSDRFSAERTGGSVSTLTIQRTQQEDSAVYLCASSLAGSSYNEQFFGPGTRLTVL.

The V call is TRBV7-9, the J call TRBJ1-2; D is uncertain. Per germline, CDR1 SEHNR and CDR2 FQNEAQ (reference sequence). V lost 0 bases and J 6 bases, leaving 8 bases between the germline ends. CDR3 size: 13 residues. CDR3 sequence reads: CASSLARGNGYTF. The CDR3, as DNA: TGTGCCAGCAGCTTAGCGCGGGGTAATGGCTACACCTTC.

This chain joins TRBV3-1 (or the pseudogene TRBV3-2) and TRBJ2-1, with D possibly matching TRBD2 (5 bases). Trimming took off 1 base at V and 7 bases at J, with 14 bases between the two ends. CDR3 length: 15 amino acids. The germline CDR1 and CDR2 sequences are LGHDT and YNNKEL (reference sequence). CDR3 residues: CASSQGAGGENEQFF. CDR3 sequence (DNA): TGTGCCAGCAGCCAAGGCGCGGGCGGTGAGAATGAGCAGTTCTTC.